Sequencing of this T cell receptor (beta chain) was carried out in a study of control samples from healthy donors and cancer patients. TCRdb's table, derived via immunoSEQ multiplex PCR, lists solely in-frame clones and lacks some. The sample has roughly 150,000 clones; roughly 90% are singletons. Sequencing was carried out using blood. The TCR was taken from a man in his thirties or forties in good health.

The CDR3 sequence is CASSPAQGDRSEKLFF. CDR3 sequence (DNA): TGTGCCAGCTCACCAGCCCAGGGGGACAGAAGTGAAAAACTGTTTTTT. The chain links TRBV18 to TRBJ1-4; 7 positions match TRBD1. This CDR3 is built from 16 residues. V shed 2 bases, J shed 7 bases, and the junction held 10 bases outside the gene matches. The germline gives CDR1 KGHSH, CDR2 LQKENI.